The 28 T cell receptor beta chains in this list originate from one sample, sequenced in a study of blood T cell repertoires in COVID-19. Using immunoSEQ multiplex PCR, the repertoire was profiled, and TCRdb retains in-frame clones only, with some absent. The sample comprises around 230,000 clones, 70% to 85% of which are singletons, and about 15% rests with the top ten. The source material was PBMCs or T cells enriched from blood (not recorded which). These receptor sequences come from a man aged 40-55 years who had recovered from COVID-19.

The J gene is TRBJ1-5, the V gene TRBV28; D ambiguous. CDR1 and CDR2 from the germline V gene are MDHEN and SYDVKM. The CDR3 spans 14 residues. V shed 3 bases and J shed 7 bases, with 13 bases lying between them. Written as DNA, the CDR3 is TGTGCCAGCAGTTTTAATGGGGAGTCACAGCCCCAGCATTTT. This codes for CASSFNGESQPQHF.

About this clone: Other DNA sequences in the sample encode the same CDR3. CDR3 sequence reads: CASSLGTGLYGYTF. The CDR3, as DNA: TGCGCCAGCAGCTTGGGAACAGGGCTCTATGGCTACACCTTC. This chain joins TRBV5-1 and TRBJ1-2; the D gene is possibly TRBD1 (6 bases). V was trimmed by 0 bases and J by 4 bases, leaving 10 bases between them. This CDR3 region has 14 residues. The germline V gene has CDR1 SGHRS and CDR2 YFSETQ.

The rearrangement links TRBV7-2 to TRBJ1-6; the match to TRBD1 covers 9 bases. Trimming at V came to 5 bases and at J to 6 bases, leaving 8 bases not matched to a gene. CDR3 length: 16 residues. CDR1 SGHTA and CDR2 FQGNSA come from the germline V gene. This CDR3 is CASSTRPGQGNSPLHF. CDR3 coding DNA: TGTGCCAGCAGCACTCGACCGGGACAGGGTAATTCACCCCTCCACTTT.

V gene TRBV6-5 combines with J gene TRBJ1-5, with a possible D match to TRBD1 (5 bases). The V gene lost 6 bases and the J gene lost 5 bases, with 14 bases spanning the gap. CDR1 MNHEY and CDR2 SVGAGI come from the germline V gene. This CDR3 has 14 amino acids. As DNA, the CDR3 is TGTGCCAGCAGAGCAGAGTGGGGGGATCAGCCCCAGCATTTT. Translating it yields CASRAEWGDQPQHF.

V is TRBV6-5 and J is TRBJ2-7; TRBD1 matches 7 bases. Losses at the gene ends were 11 bases for V and 3 bases for J; bases not matched to a gene: 10. The germline gives CDR1 MNHEY, CDR2 SVGAGI. The CDR3 has 13 residues. CDR3 region: CAGRTGTFYEQYF. CDR3 in DNA: TGTGCCGGCCGGACAGGTACCTTCTACGAGCAGTACTTC.

V is TRBV4-3 and J is TRBJ2-7; 11 nucleotides match TRBD2. V dropped 2 bases and J dropped 5; count of bases not matched to a gene: 5. CDR1 and CDR2 from the germline V gene are LGHNA and YSLEER. This CDR3 region has 15 residues. The CDR3 here is CASSQSGTSGDEQYF. The CDR3 region has the DNA TGCGCCAGCAGCCAAAGTGGGACTAGCGGTGACGAGCAGTACTTC.

The rearrangement uses TRBV5-1 and TRBJ2-1; D might be TRBD2 (6 bases). CDR3 length equals 15 residues. CDR1 and CDR2 (germline): SGHRS, YFSETQ. V gave up 0 bases and J gave up 7 bases, with 14 bases separating them. The CDR3 loop is CASSLGSTSANEQFF. DNA for the CDR3: TGCGCCAGCAGCTTGGGATCGACTAGTGCGAATGAGCAGTTCTTC.

The V and J genes are TRBV2 and TRBJ1-5, with TRBD1 matching over 7 bases. J was trimmed by 9 bases and V by 8 bases; bases with no gene match: 4. Germline assignment: CDR1 SNHLY and CDR2 FYNNEI. This CDR3 is built from 11 residues. CDR3: CASGYRGPQHF. The CDR3 DNA sequence: TGTGCCAGCGGTTACAGGGGGCCCCAGCATTTT.

This sequence joins TRBV5-1 and TRBJ2-7; D possibly corresponds to TRBD2 (6 bases). Deletions cut 0 bases from V and 6 bases from J, with 22 bases between. CDR3 length equals 17 residues. CDR1 and CDR2 (germline): SGHRS, YFSETQ. The CDR3 nucleotides are TGCGCCAGCAGCTTGGGAGGCGGACCCGAAATCGGGAGCGAGCAGTACTTC. Residues: CASSLGGGPEIGSEQYF.

This clone turned up a few times. J is TRBJ1-2 and V is TRBV29-1, with no clear D. Trimming pared 4 bases from V and 8 bases from J, leaving 11 bases between. This CDR3 has 11 amino acids. Germline values: CDR1 SQVTM, CDR2 ANQGSEA. The CDR3 loop is CSVGETNGYTF. CDR3 coding DNA: TGCAGCGTTGGGGAGACGAACGGCTACACCTTC.

This clone is a singleton in its sample. V is TRBV19 and J is TRBJ2-7; 8 nucleotides line up with TRBD2. The ends lost 7 bases at V and 3 bases at J; junction bases unmatched: 11. The germline gives CDR1 LNHDA, CDR2 SQIVND (reference sequence). The CDR3 is 15 amino acids. The CDR3 protein is CASKEGLAGFYEQYF. The CDR3 DNA reads TGTGCCAGTAAGGAGGGGCTAGCGGGCTTCTACGAGCAGTACTTC.

The chain joins TRBV5-1 to TRBJ2-3; D uncertain. Germline V gene data show CDR1 as SGHRS and CDR2 as YFSETQ. Trimming left V 0 bases short and J 0 bases short, with 8 bases between. The CDR3 has 15 amino acids. CDR3 protein: CASSLGGPSTDTQYF. The CDR3, as DNA: TGCGCCAGCAGCTTGGGTGGCCCTAGCACAGATACGCAGTATTTT.

This chain links TRBV2 with TRBJ2-1, with 8 bases identical to TRBD1. CDR1 is SNHLY and CDR2 is FYNNEI in the germline V gene. V shed 8 bases, J shed 3 bases, and the junction held 6 bases outside the gene matches. The CDR3 covers 14 residues. CDR3 in DNA: TGTGCCAGCTCAAGAACAGGGGGCTACAATGAGCAGTTCTTC. Residues: CASSRTGGYNEQFF.

Only a few counts were recorded for this clone. The chain has TRBV28 and TRBJ1-5; D is perhaps TRBD1 (5 bases). Germline lookup yields CDR1 MDHEN and CDR2 SYDVKM. This CDR3 is built from 15 residues. V was cut by 7 bases and J by 3 bases, with 16 bases left in between. The chain's CDR3 is CASTLGGADNQPQHF. For the CDR3, the DNA is TGTGCCAGCACCCTAGGAGGGGCAGACAATCAGCCCCAGCATTTT.

The rearrangement joins TRBV19 to TRBJ2-1, with D possibly being TRBD1 (5 bases). Trimming removed 2 bases from V and 10 bases from J, with 9 bases in between. The CDR3 totals 12 residues. The germline V gene encodes CDR1 LNHDA and CDR2 SQIVND (reference sequence). The chain's CDR3 is CASSIWTREQFF. The CDR3, as DNA: TGTGCCAGTAGTATATGGACAAGGGAGCAGTTCTTC.

The chain is built from TRBV28 and TRBJ1-5; 9 bases are a match to TRBD1. The V gene end was trimmed by 4 bases and the J gene end by 4 bases; junction bases not matched to a gene: 5. This CDR3 has 15 amino acids. CDR1 and CDR2 from the germline V gene are MDHEN and SYDVKM. CDR3 in amino acids: CASSSRTGVNQPQHF. The CDR3 DNA is TGTGCCAGCAGTTCCAGGACAGGGGTAAATCAGCCCCAGCATTTT.

This clone occurred once. Other DNA sequences in the same sample also yield this CDR3. The chain carries TRBV18 and TRBJ2-1; TRBD2 agrees at 10 bases. This CDR3 is 15 amino acids long. The ends lost 1 base at V and 4 bases at J; junction bases unmatched: 1. Germline V gene sequence: CDR1 KGHSH, CDR2 LQKENI. The chain's CDR3 is CASSPLAGGYNEQFF. The CDR3, as DNA: TGTGCCAGCTCACCACTAGCGGGAGGTTACAATGAGCAGTTCTTC.

CDR3 DNA: TGTGCCTGGAGTGTAAGCGGCTATGGCTACACCTTC. As protein: CAWSVSGYGYTF. This rearrangement joins TRBV30 to TRBJ1-2; no definite D call. The CDR3 is 12 residues long. The V gene lost 0 bases and the J gene lost 4 bases, with 6 bases spanning the gap. The V gene's germline CDR1 is GTSNPN and CDR2 SVGIG (reference sequence).

This clone has a handful of counts. This rearrangement joins TRBV7-7 to TRBJ1-3; the D is unclear. This CDR3 has 15 amino acids. Per germline, CDR1 SSHAT and CDR2 FNYEAQ (reference sequence). Between the trimmed V and J ends, which lost 0 bases and 1 base, there was a span of 7 bases. The CDR3 region has the DNA TGTGCCAGCAGCTTAGCGCGGGGTTCTGGAAACACCATATATTTT. This gives the protein CASSLARGSGNTIYF.

The V call is TRBV28, the J call TRBJ2-7; TRBD2 matches at 8 bases. Germline V lookup: CDR1 MDHEN, CDR2 SYDVKM. The ends lost 4 bases at V and 6 bases at J; junction bases unmatched: 20. The CDR3 consists of 18 residues. The CDR3: CASSSPGGGGPYHLEQYF. The CDR3 DNA reads as TGTGCCAGCAGTTCCCCGGGGGGCGGGGGGCCCTACCACCTCGAGCAGTACTTC.

The CDR3 loop is CASSPLTRDRVHGYTF. DNA of the CDR3: TGTGCCAGCTCACCACTCACCCGGGACAGGGTACATGGCTACACCTTC. This chain connects TRBV18 to TRBJ1-2; 9 nucleotides match TRBD1. V dropped 1 base and J dropped 6; count of bases not matched to a gene: 9. This CDR3 has 16 residues. Germline V gives CDR1 KGHSH, CDR2 LQKENI.

The chain carries TRBV15 and TRBJ1-6; 7 bases align to TRBD1. Germline V gene lookup returns CDR1 LNHNV and CDR2 YYDKDF (reference sequence). The V segment lost 5 bases and the J segment 11 bases; nucleotides outside the gene matches: 6. The CDR3 extends over 13 amino acids. CDR3 sequence reads: CATSASQGAPLHF. CDR3 sequence (DNA): TGTGCCACCAGCGCGAGCCAGGGGGCACCCCTCCACTTT.

This chain uses TRBV7-8 with TRBJ1-3; 9 bases match TRBD1. Germline lookup yields CDR1 SGHVS and CDR2 FQNEAQ. V dropped 2 bases and J dropped 2; count of bases not matched to a gene: 1. The CDR3 extends over 15 amino acids. DNA for the CDR3: TGTGCCAGCAGCTTAAGGACAGGGGCTGGAAACACCATATATTTT. Amino acids: CASSLRTGAGNTIYF. Filled out from reference TRBV7-8 and TRBJ1-3, the complete variable domain reads GAGVSQSPRYKVAKRGQDVALRCDPISGHVSLFWYQQALGQGPEFLTYFQNEAQLDKSGLPSDRFFAERPEGSVSTLKIQRTQQEDSAVYLCASSLRTGAGNTIYFGEGSWLTVV.

This rearrangement joins TRBV28 to TRBJ1-3; weak D call: TRBD1 (6 bases). The CDR3 runs 14 residues. V lost 5 bases to trimming and J lost 4 bases, with 12 bases between them. CDR1 is MDHEN and CDR2 is SYDVKM in the germline V gene. CDR3 sequence reads: CASSRTAGGNTIYF. CDR3 nucleotides: TGTGCCAGCAGTCGGACAGCTGGAGGAAACACCATATATTTT.

The rearrangement links TRBV2 to TRBJ1-1, with D possibly matching TRBD1 (5 bases). This CDR3 has 14 amino acids. V was shortened by 5 bases and J by 1 base, with 11 bases between the two germline ends. Germline V CDR1 and CDR2: SNHLY, FYNNEI. The CDR3 is CASSTQGTNTEAFF. The CDR3, as DNA: TGTGCCAGCAGTACTCAGGGTACGAACACTGAAGCTTTCTTT.

This sequence joins TRBV24-1 and TRBJ2-2; 12 bases agree with TRBD2. Germline V gene sequence: CDR1 KGHDR, CDR2 SFDVKD. This CDR3 contains 17 residues. V lost 2 bases and J lost 4; bases outside the gene matches: 4. CDR3 DNA: TGTGCCACCAGTGATTCGCCTAGCGGGAGGGGCACCGGGGAGCTGTTTTTT. This translates into CATSDSPSGRGTGELFF.

This clone was observed a handful of times. In DNA form, the CDR3 reads TGTGCCAGCAGTTTTCTGGCCCAGGGGGGAAATGAAAAACTGTTTTTT. Its translation: CASSFLAQGGNEKLFF. V gene TRBV28 combines with J gene TRBJ1-4, with 7 bases lining up with TRBD1. The CDR3 runs 16 residues. Germline lookup yields CDR1 MDHEN and CDR2 SYDVKM. V lost 3 bases to trimming and J lost 5 bases; unmatched junction nucleotides: 9.

The chain joins TRBV30 to TRBJ2-7; weak D call: TRBD2 (6 bases). The V gene's germline CDR1 is GTSNPN and CDR2 SVGIG (reference sequence). Trimming took 3 bases from V and 1 from J, leaving 19 bases between them. This CDR3 region has 16 residues. The CDR3 DNA reads as TGTGCCTGGAGGGGCTTAGGGGCGGCGGGGTCCTACGAGCAGTACTTC. Residues: CAWRGLGAAGSYEQYF.